By share of the sample, the clone carrying this T cell receptor (beta chain) is medium-sized. Its specificity is not known. The data derive from a study of spatial heterogeneity in lung cancer. Study details: Detection of beta-chain sequences consistently exceeded that of alpha-chain sequences. A unique TCR and UMI combination showed up more than ten times in raw reads, on average. The study, taken as a whole, reports: Tallies of expanded TCRs, which were sorted into ubiquitous and regional groups, correlated with counts of ubiquitous and regional nonsynonymous mutations, respectively. Expanded alpha and beta TCR counts within tumors tracked tumor mutation counts.

Sample time point: sample taken at primary tumor resection. In TCRdb, the 5' RACE reads were re-called with MiXCR into one record per CDR3 protein. This sample has some 3,000 distinct CDR3 sequences; roughly a quarter occur once, and the top ten carry 11%. The CDR3 is 17 residues long. Germline trimming cut 6 bases from V and 1 base from J; bases unmatched to any gene: 9. Germline V CDR1 and CDR2: MNHNY, SVGAGI (reference sequence). The receptor's source is a female donor with early-stage non-small cell lung cancer. This chain links TRBV6-6 with TRBJ2-2; TRBD1 matches 9 bases. The sequencing used lung tumor tissue, collected at surgery. CDR3 amino acids: CASRPGQGNLNTGELFF. The CDR3 DNA reads TGTGCCAGCAGACCAGGACAGGGGAACTTGAACACCGGGGAGCTGTTTTTT.